These 11 T cell receptor beta chains were all obtained from the same sample, sequenced in a study of cytomegalovirus exposure and HLA in healthy donors. Primers for the PCR totalled 60 Vbeta and 13 Jbeta. Generated by immunoSEQ multiplex PCR, the TCRdb table keeps only in-frame clones and is missing some. The sample has tens of thousands of clones, roughly 80% seen once. The specimen was PBMCs. Receptors were obtained from a woman aged 50 to 65 in good health and CMV-seronegative.

This chain connects TRBV29-1 to TRBJ2-3; 8 bases map to TRBD2. Germline-derived CDR1 and CDR2 are SQVTM and ANQGSEA. Losses at the gene ends were 4 bases for V and 0 bases for J; bases not matched to a gene: 6. There are 15 residues in the CDR3. CDR3 residues: CSVAPSGSSTDTQYF. CDR3 nucleotides: TGCAGCGTTGCACCTAGCGGGTCAAGCACAGATACGCAGTATTTT.

V gene TRBV28 combines with J gene TRBJ1-1; 8 nucleotides match TRBD1. CDR1 MDHEN and CDR2 SYDVKM come from the germline V gene. There are 14 residues in the CDR3. Losses at the gene ends were 6 bases for V and 8 bases for J; bases not matched to a gene: 11. This CDR3 reads CASSTGGVPMEAFF. The CDR3, as DNA: TGTGCCAGCAGCACAGGGGGGGTGCCCATGGAAGCTTTCTTT.

V gene TRBV29-1 combines with J gene TRBJ2-7, with TRBD2 matching over 13 bases. The CDR3 runs to 13 residues. V was clipped by 6 bases and J by 3 bases; unmatched bases: 2. Germline-derived CDR1 and CDR2 are SQVTM and ANQGSEA. The CDR3 is CSVRTSGSYEQYF. CDR3 nucleotide sequence: TGCAGCGTACGGACTAGCGGGAGCTACGAGCAGTACTTC.

The chain combines TRBV4-1 with TRBJ2-5, with 8 positions matching TRBD2. Germline assignment: CDR1 MGHRA and CDR2 YSYEKL. V lost 4 bases and J lost 5; bases outside the gene matches: 9. The CDR3 runs to 15 residues. CDR3 region: CASSPLTGGLETQYF. In nucleotides, the CDR3 is TGCGCCAGCAGCCCCCTCACGGGGGGGCTGGAGACCCAGTACTTC.

The V gene is TRBV9, the J gene TRBJ1-5; the D gene is possibly TRBD1 (5 bases). Trimming removed 4 bases at V and 0 bases at J, with 14 bases between. The germline CDR1 and CDR2 sequences are SGDLS and YYNGEE. The CDR3 length is 16 residues. The CDR3 nucleotides read TGTGCCAGCAGCCCAGGTGGGGGGGGTAGCAATCAGCCCCAGCATTTT. As protein: CASSPGGGGSNQPQHF.

CDR3 coding DNA: TGTGCCAGCAGTTACGGGCACAGGGGCTTTGGCACTGAAGCTTTCTTT. Amino acid sequence: CASSYGHRGFGTEAFF. The rearrangement joins TRBV6-5 to TRBJ1-1; 7 positions match TRBD1. Trimming cost V 2 bases and J 4 bases; bases outside gene matches: 10. Looked up from germline, CDR1 is MNHEY and CDR2 is SVGAGI. The CDR3 has 16 residues.

The chain links TRBV4-2 to TRBJ1-5; unclear D gene. The CDR3 contains 17 residues. V was shortened by 1 base and J by 0 bases, with 13 bases between the two germline ends. Germline assignment: CDR1 LGHNA and CDR2 YNFKEQ. CDR3 residues: CASSQGQTPNSNQPQHF. CDR3 bases: TGTGCCAGCAGCCAAGGGCAGACTCCCAATAGCAATCAGCCCCAGCATTTT.

This clone was counted only a few times. The rearrangement links TRBV11-3 to TRBJ2-1; 10 positions match TRBD2. The CDR3 has 15 residues. From germline, CDR1 is SGHNT and CDR2 YENEEA. The trim removed 4 bases at V and 8 bases at J, leaving 8 bases unmatched. CDR3 residues: CASSSSGGVSDEQFF. Written as DNA, the CDR3 is TGTGCCAGCAGCTCCAGCGGGGGGGTAAGCGATGAGCAGTTCTTC.

V and J are TRBV9 and TRBJ1-3; D not resolved. V was shortened by 1 base and J by 0 bases, with 5 bases between the two germline ends. The V gene's germline CDR1 is SGDLS and CDR2 YYNGEE. This CDR3 spans 14 amino acids. As DNA, the CDR3 is TGTGCCAGCAGCGTATCAGGCTCTGGAAACACCATATATTTT. It codes for CASSVSGSGNTIYF.

The rearrangement uses TRBV9 and TRBJ1-3; TRBD1 matches 8 bases. The germline V gene encodes CDR1 SGDLS and CDR2 YYNGEE. The trim removed 3 bases at V and 1 base at J, leaving 3 bases unmatched. The CDR3 loop spans 15 amino acids. DNA for the CDR3: TGTGCCAGCAGCGCGCGACAGGGGTCTGGAAACACCATATATTTT. Protein: CASSARQGSGNTIYF.

The rearrangement uses TRBV11-2 and TRBJ2-1, with D uncertain. This CDR3 comprises 11 residues. V lost 1 base to trimming and J lost 10 bases, with 5 bases between them. In germline, CDR1 is SGHAT, CDR2 FQNNGV. The CDR3 loop is CASSLGLEQFF. CDR3 DNA: TGTGCCAGCAGCTTAGGGCTCGAGCAGTTCTTC.